The 24 T cell receptor beta chains below come from one sample, sequenced in a study of T cell responses to AZD1222 COVID-19 vaccine. The protocol was immunoSEQ multiplex PCR, while the TCRdb copy is restricted to in-frame clones and leaves out a portion. This table has approximately 150,000 clones, roughly 87% appearing once. The sequencing used peripheral blood, collected 28 days after the second AZD1222 dose. Source of these receptors: an adult who received the AZD1222 COVID-19 vaccine.

The chain combines TRBV30 with TRBJ2-7, with 10 positions matching TRBD1. V shed 8 bases and J 7 bases; nucleotides not matched to a gene: 8. Germline V CDR1 and CDR2: GTSNPN, SVGIG (reference sequence). CDR3 size: 12 residues. For the CDR3, the DNA is TGTGCCCGGTCGGGACAGGGGAGGGAGCAGTACTTC. It specifies CARSGQGREQYF.

This chain links TRBV3-1 (or the pseudogene TRBV3-2) with TRBJ2-1; 15 bases map to TRBD2. CDR1 is LGHDT, CDR2 YNNKEL, per germline (reference sequence). V dropped 1 base and J dropped 0; count of bases not matched to a gene: 16. The CDR3 extends over 23 amino acids. The CDR3 nucleotides are TGTGCCAGCAGCCAAGGCCTGGGACTAGCGGGAGGCCCCGGGTTGAGCTCCTACAATGAGCAGTTCTTC. It yields the protein CASSQGLGLAGGPGLSSYNEQFF.

The chain combines TRBV19 with TRBJ1-2, with TRBD1 matching 9 bases. J gave up 4 bases and V 5 bases, and 8 bases lay outside the gene matches. Germline V gene lookup returns CDR1 LNHDA and CDR2 SQIVND (reference sequence). The CDR3 consists of 15 residues. The CDR3, as DNA: TGTGCCAGTAGTCGATTGGGACAGGGTGCCTATGGCTACACCTTC. As protein: CASSRLGQGAYGYTF.

The chain combines TRBV19 with TRBJ2-2, with D perhaps TRBD2 (5 bases). In germline, CDR1 is LNHDA, CDR2 SQIVND (reference sequence). This CDR3 has 15 amino acids. Trimming cost V 7 bases and J 2 bases, with 14 bases left between them. CDR3: CASKPPSLNTGELFF. CDR3 nucleotides: TGTGCCAGTAAGCCGCCTAGCTTAAACACCGGGGAGCTGTTTTTT.

The gene calls are TRBV28 and TRBJ2-7, with TRBD2 matching over 12 bases. V lost 7 bases and J lost 1; bases outside the gene matches: 11. The CDR3 is 17 residues long. CDR1 is MDHEN and CDR2 is SYDVKM in the germline V gene. The DNA of the CDR3 is TGTGCCAGCAACCCGACTAGCGGGAGAACCGGTTCCTACGAGCAGTACTTC. It codes for CASNPTSGRTGSYEQYF.

This chain links TRBV12-3 or TRBV12-4 with TRBJ1-5, with D uncertain. Trimming took off 7 bases at V and 0 bases at J, with 4 bases between the two ends. This CDR3 spans 12 amino acids. CDR3 in amino acids: CASTHSNQPQHF. CDR3 DNA: TGTGCCAGCACCCATAGCAATCAGCCCCAGCATTTT.

The V gene is TRBV19, the J gene TRBJ2-6, with D perhaps TRBD1 or TRBD2 (5 bases each). CDR1 and CDR2 (germline): LNHDA, SQIVND (reference sequence). Trimming removed 6 bases from V and 0 bases from J, with 24 bases in between. The CDR3 covers 20 residues. CDR3 loop: CASSRAGSTLLSSGANVLTF. The CDR3 DNA reads TGTGCCAGTAGCCGCGCAGGGAGTACGTTATTAAGCTCTGGGGCCAACGTCCTGACTTTC.

The chain is built from TRBV21-1 and TRBJ2-7; TRBD1 is taken as the D call from the table, unchecked against the DNA. TRBV21-1 counts as a pseudogene. This CDR3 is 15 amino acids long. The CDR3 DNA sequence: TGTGCCAGCAATGACCGCGACACCAACTCCTACGAGCAGTACTTC. Its translation: CASNDRDTNSYEQYF.

V is TRBV2 and J is TRBJ2-5, with a weak D call TRBD1 (6 bases). This CDR3 spans 14 amino acids. Germline values: CDR1 SNHLY, CDR2 FYNNEI. V was trimmed by 3 bases and J by 5 bases, leaving 13 bases between them. The CDR3 nucleotides read TGTGCCAGCAGTGAGCCAGGGGTCTGGGAGACCCAGTACTTC. Amino acid sequence: CASSEPGVWETQYF.

V usage is TRBV12-3 or TRBV12-4 and J usage is TRBJ2-1; D uncertain. V was shortened by 2 bases and J by 11 bases, with 7 bases between the two germline ends. The CDR3 consists of 11 residues. The chain's CDR3 is CASSLSLQQFF. In nucleotides, the CDR3 is TGTGCCAGCAGTTTAAGTCTTCAGCAGTTCTTC.

J is TRBJ1-5 and V is TRBV5-8; 10 bases are shared with TRBD1. CDR1 and CDR2 from the germline V gene are SGHTS and YDEGEE. V dropped 0 bases and J dropped 2; count of bases not matched to a gene: 5. The CDR3 has 17 amino acids. Here the CDR3 reads CASSLVFGTGGNQPQHF. As DNA, the CDR3 is TGTGCCAGCAGCTTGGTCTTTGGGACAGGGGGCAATCAGCCCCAGCATTTT.

J is TRBJ1-3 and V is TRBV9; D gene uncertain. The CDR3 totals 13 residues. The V end lost 3 bases, the J end lost 2 bases, and 6 bases lay between the germline ends. Per the germline V gene, CDR1 is SGDLS and CDR2 is YYNGEE. In DNA form, the CDR3 reads TGTGCCAGCAGCGCGGTCCCTGGAAACACCATATATTTT. Its translation: CASSAVPGNTIYF.

CDR3 sequence (DNA): TGTGCCAGCAGCAGAGAGGGACAGGGGGATAGGTATGGCTACACCTTC. It yields the protein CASSREGQGDRYGYTF. The chain is built from TRBV7-9 and TRBJ1-2, with 11 bases that match TRBD1. Germline V gene sequence: CDR1 SEHNR, CDR2 FQNEAQ (reference sequence). CDR3 length equals 16 residues. V was pared by 5 bases and J by 5 bases, with 10 bases of the junction left unmatched.

This clone came up once. This rearrangement joins TRBV19 to TRBJ2-4; possible D gene TRBD1, 7 bases. The CDR3 runs 15 residues. The V and J ends lost 11 bases and 0 bases respectively, with 17 bases between them. Per germline, CDR1 LNHDA and CDR2 SQIVND (reference sequence). The CDR3 loop is CAGLRRGQAKNIQYF. The CDR3 DNA reads TGTGCCGGGCTTAGGAGGGGGCAAGCCAAAAACATTCAGTACTTC.

The chain links TRBV6-2 or TRBV6-3 to TRBJ2-3; no clear D. The CDR3 has 13 amino acids. Trimming removed 5 bases from V and 4 bases from J, with 10 bases in between. Germline CDR1 and CDR2: MNHEY and SVGEGT. CDR3 sequence: CASSPNMADTQYF. Here the CDR3 DNA reads TGTGCCAGCAGTCCGAACATGGCAGATACGCAGTATTTT.

The rearrangement links TRBV24-1 to TRBJ2-3, with 8 nucleotides matching TRBD1. Germline assignment: CDR1 KGHDR and CDR2 SFDVKD. V shed 7 bases, J shed 6 bases, and the junction held 11 bases outside the gene matches. CDR3 size: 15 residues. In DNA, the CDR3 is TGTGCCACCAGCCCCCCAGGGGGCGATCTGGATACGCAGTATTTT. It translates to CATSPPGGDLDTQYF.

This clone was seen a single time. The chain employs TRBV5-1 and TRBJ2-5; D gene unclear. V was trimmed by 2 bases and J by 5 bases, leaving 7 bases between them. The CDR3 has 12 amino acids. Germline V gene data show CDR1 as SGHRS and CDR2 as YFSETQ. CDR3 DNA: TGCGCCAGCAGCTTCATAGGGGAGACCCAGTACTTC. This gives the protein CASSFIGETQYF. Combining the CDR3 with reference TRBV5-1 and TRBJ2-5 gives the whole variable domain KAGVTQTPRYLIKTRGQQVTLSCSPISGHRSVSWYQQTPGQGLQFLFEYFSETQRNKGNFPGRFSGRQFSNSRSEMNVSTLELGDSALYLCASSFIGETQYFGPGTRLLVL.

The V and J genes are TRBV10-3 and TRBJ2-2; 8 bases fit TRBD1. CDR1 and CDR2 (germline): ENHRY, SYGVKD. This CDR3 has 14 amino acids. Trimming removed 6 bases from V and 3 bases from J; junction bases left unmatched: 3. CDR3 in DNA: TGTGCCATCAGGGCAGGGGGCGACACCGGGGAGCTGTTTTTT. This sequence encodes CAIRAGGDTGELFF.

J is TRBJ2-1 and V is TRBV12-3 or TRBV12-4; D not certain. V was pared by 6 bases and J by 10 bases, with 13 bases between. The CDR3 is made up of 12 amino acids. CDR3 sequence reads: CASSNSSKEQFF. As DNA, the CDR3 is TGTGCCAGCAGCAACTCTAGTAAAGAGCAGTTCTTC.

This chain uses TRBV14 with TRBJ1-3, with D perhaps matching TRBD1 (5 bases). V was cut by 0 bases and J by 4 bases, with 16 bases left in between. This CDR3 spans 17 amino acids. CDR1 is SGHDN, CDR2 FVKESK, per germline. CDR3 coding DNA: TGTGCCAGCAGCCAAGATCAGACAGCCGGACTCGGAAACACCATATATTTT. As protein: CASSQDQTAGLGNTIYF.

The chain joins TRBV7-2 to TRBJ1-6, with 9 bases identical to TRBD1. V lost 1 base and J lost 9; bases outside the gene matches: 7. The CDR3 sequence is 16 residues long. Germline V CDR1 and CDR2: SGHTA, FQGNSA. CDR3 amino acids: CASSLVPGTGFSPLHF. The CDR3 nucleotides read TGTGCCAGCAGCTTAGTTCCGGGGACAGGGTTTTCACCCCTCCACTTT.

This clone was recorded only once. The V and J genes are TRBV5-1 and TRBJ1-5; 9 bases map to TRBD1. This CDR3 comprises 18 residues. V shed 0 bases, J shed 5 bases, and the junction held 12 bases outside the gene matches. Germline V lookup: CDR1 SGHRS, CDR2 YFSETQ. CDR3 nucleotides: TGCGCCAGCAGCTTGGGTTTAGGGACAGGGAAGGTGGATCAGCCCCAGCATTTT. Translation gives CASSLGLGTGKVDQPQHF.

The rearrangement uses TRBV10-3 and TRBJ1-4; D not resolved. V was trimmed by 10 bases and J by 4 bases, leaving 13 bases between them. Germline CDR1 and CDR2: ENHRY and SYGVKD. This CDR3 comprises 13 residues. CDR3 in amino acids: CATRALGNEKLFF. The CDR3 nucleotides are TGTGCCACCCGCGCGTTGGGTAATGAAAAACTGTTTTTT.

This rearrangement joins TRBV6-5 to TRBJ1-2; D is possibly TRBD1 (6 bases). The CDR3 extends over 14 amino acids. Looked up from germline, CDR1 is MNHEY and CDR2 is SVGAGI. V dropped 10 bases and J dropped 2 bases, with 17 bases sitting between them. This CDR3 is CATTSGQTNYGYTF. CDR3 DNA sequence: TGTGCCACCACCTCCGGACAGACCAACTATGGCTACACCTTC.